A selection of T cell receptor beta chains follows, all from one sample in a study of shared clonotypes between healthy human individuals. Assay used: immunoSEQ multiplex PCR; TCRdb lists only in-frame clones, some missing. The table lists roughly 1,600,000 clones, approximately 98.5% of them singletons, with roughly 0.35% in the top ten. The sequenced sample was naive CD4+ T cells sorted from blood. The receptors come from a man younger than 40 in good health. Both conserved end residues are trimmed from each CDR3. The order of the fields is J gene, V gene, CDR3 length, D gene, CDR3 protein. The D gene is left open where the match is weak.

>TRBJ1-3|TRBV7-9|12|.
ASSLAGAQNTIY
>TRBJ2-7|TRBV5-4|13|TRBD1
ASSLAGQGGYEQY
>TRBJ2-4|TRBV10-3|12|.
AISDGGGGNIQY
>TRBJ2-7|TRBV5-1|13|.
ASSLGQPPPYEQY
>TRBJ2-7|TRBV7-6|12|.
ASSLDLRSYEQY
>TRBJ2-7|TRBV7-2|11|.
ASSLSRTYEQY
>TRBJ2-1|TRBV18|15|TRBD2
ASSPNTLAGGYNEQF
>TRBJ1-1|TRBV12-5|11|.
ASGFGRSDEAF
>TRBJ2-3|TRBV9|14|TRBD2
ASSALGGSLADTQY
>TRBJ2-7|TRBV28|12|TRBD1
ASSPDRVRHEQY
>TRBJ2-3|TRBV6-5|14|TRBD2
ASSYGSSGRSDTQY
>TRBJ2-1|TRBV6-6|13|.
ASSSVVFPYNEQF
>TRBJ2-3|TRBV19|11|.
ASTWGGTDTQY
>TRBJ2-7|TRBV5-1|13|.
ASSPVGDVAYEQY
>TRBJ2-3|TRBV5-8|17|.
ASSLGVSASLTSTDTQY
>TRBJ1-5|TRBV23-1|13|.
ASSQSRGRVQPQH
>TRBJ2-7|TRBV11-2|16|TRBD2
ASSFSPHISGRSYEQY
>TRBJ1-1|TRBV5-1|12|.
ASSLFVADTEAF
>TRBJ2-7|TRBV21-1|8|.
ASSSYEQY
>TRBJ2-3|TRBV11-2|14|TRBD2
ASSLMASGRADTQY